The clone carrying this TCR beta chain was picked up a small number of times. The antigen is not known. This record comes from a study of T cells in localized non-small cell lung cancer. The protocol was immunoSEQ multiplex PCR, while the TCRdb copy is restricted to in-frame clones and leaves out a portion. The profile covers about 1,500 clones, with over 35% appearing a single time and approximately 20% taken by the ten largest. Notes on the study in general: Compared with tumor, uninvolved adjacent lung displayed greater T cell clonality, ranking highest overall. Increased T cell density in blood showed an association with longer overall survival. Among the top 100 tumor clones, a median approximately 62 appeared in adjacent lung.

The clonotype comes from a woman aged 35-70 years with stage I squamous cell lung carcinoma. Sample: lung tumor tissue, taken before any cancer treatment.

CDR3 nucleotides: TGTGCCAGCAGCGTAGGGACTGGCGTAACTACGCAGTATTTT. Protein product: CASSVGTGVTTQYF. The gene calls are TRBV9 and TRBJ2-3; possible D gene TRBD2, 5 bases. The V gene's germline CDR1 is SGDLS and CDR2 YYNGEE. The CDR3 has 14 amino acids. Trimming took off 0 bases at V and 8 bases at J, with 13 bases between the two ends.